This TCR beta chain comes out of a study of cytomegalovirus exposure and HLA in healthy donors. About the study: Earlier, fewer than 140 million unique TCR beta sequences were recovered from approximately 200 million T cells by an analysis. Study-wide findings and caveats: Testing in vitro showed three CMV-associated chains specific for CMV antigens. In terms of immune exposure information, only CMV serostatus was available. It was shown in a later analysis that HLA-associated TCR beta chains were more clonally expanded than other, equally common chains.

In germline, CDR1 is SGHRS, CDR2 YFSETQ. This CDR3 is built from 15 residues. V trimming: 4 bases; J trimming: 2 bases; junction bases outside the gene matches: 6. PCR amplification relied on 60 Vbeta primers (plus 13 Jbeta primers). The data were produced by immunoSEQ multiplex PCR, yet TCRdb's version contains in-frame clones alone and is incomplete. The table includes roughly 200,000 clones, roughly 73% detected once. With respect to this clone: Its antigen is undetermined.

The sample was PBMCs. The sequence was collected from a woman in her 30s in good health and CMV-seropositive. The chain has TRBV5-1 and TRBJ2-3, with 8 bases that match TRBD1. Written as DNA, the CDR3 is TGCGCCAGCAGCCACGGACAGGGCCACACAGATACGCAGTATTTT. Its protein product is CASSHGQGHTDTQYF.